These T cell receptor beta chains were read from a single sample in a study of glioma-infiltrating T cells. TCRdb analysed the multiplex PCR reads with MiXCR anew, one entry per CDR3 protein. Of 160,000 or so distinct CDR3 sequences listed, under 55% are singletons. Sequencing was carried out using glioma tissue, nonneoplastic brain tissue, or PBMCs (not recorded which). All receptors come from a human donor with low-grade glioma or glioblastoma, undergoing nonglioma brain surgery, or in good health (not recorded which). CDR3s include the opening cysteine and the closing phenylalanine or tryptophan. A D gene is named only where the DNA matches it firmly. Not every row has a clone size; where given, it reads once, few, many or a size class.

J gene: TRBJ2-5
clone size: NA
D gene: NA
V gene: TRBV11-2
CDR3 DNA: TGTGCCAGCAGCTTAGGGCAGGACTACAATGAGAAGTTCTTC
CDR3 protein: CASSLGQDYNEKFF

J gene: TRBJ2-7
clone size: NA
D gene: NA
V gene: TRBV7-8
CDR3 DNA: TGTGCCAGCAGACCCGTGGAGGTTGGCTCGGGTGAGCAGTACTTC
CDR3 protein: CASRPVEVGSGEQYF

J gene: TRBJ2-7
clone size: NA
D gene: NA
V gene: TRBV18
CDR3 DNA: TGTGCCAGCTCACCTCGGACAGACCGGGCCCACAAGCAGTACTTC
CDR3 protein: CASSPRTDRAHKQYF

J gene: TRBJ2-1
clone size: NA
D gene: NA
V gene: TRBV15
CDR3 DNA: TGTGCCACGAGCAGGGACACGGAAAATGAGCAGTTATTC
CDR3 protein: CATSRDTENEQLF

J gene: TRBJ1-2
clone size: few
D gene: NA
V gene: TRBV5-1
CDR3 DNA: TGCGCCAGCAGCTCCAGGCCCCCGGGCTACACCTTC
CDR3 protein: CASSSRPPGYTF

J gene: TRBJ2-7
clone size: few
D gene: NA
V gene: TRBV18
CDR3 DNA: TGTGCCAGCTCACCAATCATAGGAGCCGAGCAGTACTTC
CDR3 protein: CASSPIIGAEQYF

J gene: TRBJ2-1
clone size: NA
D gene: NA
V gene: TRBV2
CDR3 DNA: TGTGCCAGCAGTGAAGAAGCGGTCCCCTACAATGAGCAGTTCTTC
CDR3 protein: CASSEEAVPYNEQFF

J gene: TRBJ2-3
clone size: NA
D gene: NA
V gene: TRBV5-1
CDR3 DNA: TGCGCCAGCAGGTCGGAGAGTGGGGCAGATACGAAGTATTTT
CDR3 protein: CASRSESGADTKYF

J gene: TRBJ2-1
clone size: few
D gene: NA
V gene: TRBV19
CDR3 DNA: TGTGCCAGTAGTATATCCGCCTACAATGAGCAGTTCTTC
CDR3 protein: CASSISAYNEQFF

J gene: TRBJ2-3
clone size: medium-sized
D gene: NA
V gene: TRBV6-1
CDR3 DNA: TGTGCCAGCAGTGAGACCACAGATACGCAGTATTTT
CDR3 protein: CASSETTDTQYF